Following are 22 T cell receptor beta chains from one sample sequenced in a study of CD8 T cells in ankylosing spondylitis. Study-wide results and limits: Eight or nine highly homologous variants made up a TCR beta motif that seemed to typify ankylosing spondylitis blood.

Each CDR3 protein is one row after TCRdb ran MiXCR on the 5' RACE reads. The sample holds around 490,000 distinct CDR3 sequences, about 5.2% seen once. These receptors' antigens are unknown. The sample comprised blood, either unsorted or a sorted T cell fraction (not recorded which). These receptors were collected from a male donor with ankylosing spondylitis.

In its sample, this clonotype was seen many times. The V and J genes are TRBV4-3 and TRBJ1-2; perhaps TRBD1 as D (5 bases). The V and J ends lost 0 bases and 8 bases respectively, with 19 bases between them. This CDR3 spans 16 amino acids. Germline loops: CDR1 LGHNA, CDR2 YSLEER. The CDR3 nucleotides are TGCGCCAGCAGCCAAGATCTGGGCAGGGAACGGCGCGGCTACACCTTC. This codes for CASSQDLGRERRGYTF.

This clonotype was counted ten times or more. The chain couples TRBV6-2 or TRBV6-3 to TRBJ2-2; D call uncertain. CDR1 and CDR2 (germline): MNHEY, SVGEGT. The CDR3 loop spans 16 amino acids. V was clipped by 5 bases and J by 6 bases, with 19 bases between them. CDR3 coding DNA: TGTGCCAGCAGTACCGACTTGGCAGATTGGGCCGGGGAGCTGTTTTTT. Translated, it gives CASSTDLADWAGELFF.

This clonotype has at least ten counts. The V gene is TRBV10-3, the J gene TRBJ2-7; no definite D call. Germline values: CDR1 ENHRY, CDR2 SYGVKD. V was trimmed by 0 bases and J by 0 bases, leaving 9 bases between them. The CDR3 extends over 15 amino acids. CDR3 nucleotide sequence: TGTGCCATCAGTGAGTCTGGCGGATTCTCCTACGAGCAGTACTTC. It specifies CAISESGGFSYEQYF.

As for this clonotype: The junction differs from germline at one of its ends, possibly a read error. The J gene is TRBJ2-2, the V gene TRBV12-3 or TRBV12-4; TRBD2 might be the D (6 bases). The CDR3 totals 11 residues. The CDR3 DNA reads TGTGCCAGCAGTTTCGGAGGGGAGCTGATTTTT. Protein product: CASSFGGELIF.

This clonotype was detected ten times or more. V usage is TRBV29-1 and J usage is TRBJ2-2, with D possibly being TRBD2 (7 bases). This CDR3 has 15 amino acids. Germline loops: CDR1 SQVTM, CDR2 ANQGSEA. Deletions cut 7 bases from V and 4 bases from J, with 19 bases between. For the CDR3, the DNA is TGCAGCGGCGAAGGGAGGGGGTGGGGCACCGGGGAGCTGTTTTTT. This encodes CSGEGRGWGTGELFF.

This clonotype was found many times. The rearrangement uses TRBV20-1 and TRBJ1-6; D possibly corresponds to TRBD1 (6 bases). This CDR3 has 12 residues. CDR1 is DFQATT and CDR2 is SNEGSKA in the germline V gene (reference sequence). V gave up 5 bases and J gave up 9 bases, with 11 bases separating them. The DNA of the CDR3 is TGCAGTGCTGGCAGGGGCGGTTCACCCCTCCACTTT. It is translated as CSAGRGGSPLHF.

This clonotype was found many times. The chain carries TRBV7-8 and TRBJ1-5; 7 nucleotides agree with TRBD1. CDR3 length: 16 residues. The V segment lost 1 base and the J segment 1 base; nucleotides outside the gene matches: 4. Germline lookup yields CDR1 SGHVS and CDR2 FQNEAQ. The CDR3 DNA reads TGTGCCAGCAGCTTAGAGACAGGGTTCAGCAATCAGCCCCAGCATTTT. As protein: CASSLETGFSNQPQHF.

This clonotype was detected many times. The chain carries TRBV27 and TRBJ1-5, with 9 bases matching TRBD1. J lost 1 base, V lost 10 bases, and 14 bases had no gene match. The CDR3 extends over 17 amino acids. Germline CDR1 is MNHEY and CDR2 is SMNVEV (reference sequence). CDR3: CATAEGQGVSSNQPQHF. The CDR3 DNA follows: TGTGCCACGGCGGAGGGACAGGGTGTATCGAGCAATCAGCCCCAGCATTTT.

The table lists this clonotype with many counts. This chain uses TRBV24-1 with TRBJ1-2, with a possible D match to TRBD1 (5 bases). V lost 7 bases and J 3 bases, leaving 14 bases between the germline ends. The CDR3 runs 14 residues. Germline CDR1 is KGHDR and CDR2 is SFDVKD. For the CDR3, the DNA is TGTGCCACCAGGACCCCTGCGGGGGACTATGGCTACACCTTC. Translating gives CATRTPAGDYGYTF.

In regard to this clonotype: This may stem from a read error, because a much larger clone lies one nucleotide away. The final CDR3 position lacks the conserved phenylalanine or tryptophan, pointing to a likely read error. The chain recombines TRBV15 with TRBJ2-1; possibly TRBD2 for D (6 bases). CDR1 is LNHNV and CDR2 is YYDKDF in the germline V gene (reference sequence). The CDR3 has 17 amino acids. Trimming pared 1 base from V and 8 bases from J, leaving 21 bases between. CDR3 DNA: TGTGCCACCAGCAGAGGCTTTAGAACGCAGTCGGGGGATGAGCAGTTCTAC. Translation: CATSRGFRTQSGDEQFY.

The sample holds many counts of this clonotype. The chain uses TRBV7-9 and TRBJ1-1; 7 bases map to TRBD1. CDR1 is SEHNR, CDR2 FQNEAQ, per germline (reference sequence). This CDR3 contains 15 residues. Trimming cost V 5 bases and J 11 bases; bases outside gene matches: 17. The CDR3 is CASSAPDRWGWLAFF. The CDR3 DNA follows: TGTGCCAGCAGCGCGCCGGACAGGTGGGGGTGGTTGGCTTTCTTT. Looking up the rest from reference TRBV7-9 and TRBJ1-1 gives the full variable domain: DTGVSQNPRHKITKRGQNVTFRCDPISEHNRLYWYRQTLGQGPEFLTYFQNEAQLEKSRLLSDRFSAERPKGSFSTLEIQRTEQGDSAMYLCASSAPDRWGWLAFFGQGTRLTVV.

This clonotype was detected ten times or more. The chain is built from TRBV9 and TRBJ1-3; the D is unclear. CDR1 is SGDLS, CDR2 YYNGEE, per germline. Trimming removed 9 bases at V and 2 bases at J, with 21 bases between. This CDR3 spans 16 amino acids. The CDR3 loop is CATYRSAGRTGNTIYF. The CDR3 DNA follows: TGTGCCACCTACCGCTCAGCGGGAAGGACTGGAAACACCATATATTTT.

This clonotype was found a few times. The chain uses TRBV9 and TRBJ2-1; TRBD2 might be the D (5 bases). Germline CDR1 is SGDLS and CDR2 is YYNGEE. This CDR3 has 15 residues. V dropped 5 bases and J dropped 2 bases, with 14 bases sitting between them. The CDR3 spells CASRGGVGTYNEQFF. The CDR3 bases are TGTGCCAGCAGAGGCGGTGTCGGGACCTACAATGAGCAGTTCTTC. The whole variable domain, filled in from reference TRBV9 and TRBJ2-1, reads DSGVTQTPKHLITATGQRVTLRCSPRSGDLSVYWYQQSLDQGLQFLIQYYNGEERAKGNILERFSAQQFPDLHSELNLSSLELGDSALYFCASRGGVGTYNEQFFGPGTRLTVL.

About this clonotype: Germline is not matched at one junction end, which may reflect a read error. The chain joins TRBV4-2 to TRBJ2-7; D is perhaps TRBD2 (6 bases). Per the germline V gene, CDR1 is LGHNA and CDR2 is YNFKEQ. There are 16 residues in the CDR3. CDR3 DNA: TGTGCCAACAGCCCCTCCGGGACTCCGAGCTCCTACGAGCAGTACTTC. Residues: CANSPSGTPSSYEQYF.

The table lists this clonotype with many counts. CDR3 nucleotides: TGCAGTGCGTTCGACAGGGGGACCCGGGAGACCCAGTACTTC. Translating it yields CSAFDRGTRETQYF. The V gene is TRBV20-1, the J gene TRBJ2-5, with 9 nucleotides matching TRBD1. This CDR3 is built from 14 residues. Trimming removed 6 bases from V and 5 bases from J; junction bases left unmatched: 10. Germline CDR1 and CDR2: DFQATT and SNEGSKA (reference sequence).

This clonotype was counted ten times or more. V usage is TRBV27 and J usage is TRBJ2-1; weak D call: TRBD2 (5 bases). The CDR3 is 16 amino acids. Germline CDR1 reads MNHEY; CDR2 reads SMNVEV (reference sequence). The V end lost 3 bases, the J end lost 7 bases, and 19 bases lay between the germline ends. The CDR3 loop is CASSFWGRGVKNEQFF. The CDR3 DNA follows: TGTGCCAGCAGTTTCTGGGGTCGGGGAGTCAAGAATGAGCAGTTCTTC.

The chain is built from TRBV7-9 and TRBJ2-7; 10 bases map to TRBD1. The CDR3 runs 14 residues. Germline V gives CDR1 SEHNR, CDR2 FQNEAQ (reference sequence). V lost 5 bases and J lost 5; bases outside the gene matches: 6. This chain's CDR3 is CASSEGQGIDEQYF. CDR3 in DNA: TGTGCCAGCAGCGAGGGACAGGGGATCGACGAGCAGTACTTC.

This clonotype was seen only a few times. The chain has TRBV6-4 and TRBJ2-7, with 7 bases identical to TRBD1. The CDR3 is 14 amino acids. Trimming took 10 bases from V and 0 from J; bases not matched to a gene: 9. Germline V CDR1 and CDR2: MRHNA, SNTAGT. CDR3 residues: CATGDRRSSYEQYF. CDR3 coding DNA: TGTGCCACCGGGGACAGAAGGAGCTCCTACGAGCAGTACTTC.

This clonotype was recorded once. The junction shows a germline mismatch at one end, possibly a read error. The chain has TRBV5-1 and TRBJ2-2, with D possibly TRBD2 on 5 matching bases. CDR3 length equals 14 residues. Per germline, CDR1 SGHRS and CDR2 YFSETQ. CDR3 bases: TGCGCCAGCAGCTTGGGATCGAACACCGGGGAGCTGTCTTTT. Amino acid sequence: CASSLGSNTGELSF.

This clonotype occurred many times. The chain carries TRBV20-1 and TRBJ1-5, with 9 nucleotides matching TRBD1. Germline V CDR1 and CDR2: DFQATT, SNEGSKA (reference sequence). The CDR3 is made up of 15 amino acids. V was pared by 5 bases and J by 1 base, with 6 bases of the junction left unmatched. As DNA, the CDR3 is TGCAGTGCTCACCATGGGACAGGGAGCAATCAGCCCCAGCATTTT. Translation gives CSAHHGTGSNQPQHF.

J is TRBJ2-5 and V is TRBV7-9; TRBD1 agrees at 9 bases. With V trimmed by 5 bases and J by 0 bases, 10 bases remained unmatched. The CDR3 has 17 amino acids. Germline-derived CDR1 and CDR2 are SEHNR and FQNEAQ (reference sequence). The CDR3 reads CASSPTDRGRYQETQYF. In DNA, the CDR3 is TGTGCCAGCAGCCCTACCGACAGGGGGAGGTACCAAGAGACCCAGTACTTC.

This clonotype was recorded at least ten times. This chain connects TRBV12-3 or TRBV12-4 to TRBJ2-1; D is perhaps TRBD2 (6 bases). Trimming removed 4 bases at V and 5 bases at J, with 12 bases between. The CDR3 sequence is 14 residues long. The CDR3 nucleotides read TGTGCCAGCAGTTCACTGGGAGGCCACAATGAGCAGTTCTTC. Residues: CASSSLGGHNEQFF.